The next 13 T cell receptor beta chains were all read from a single sample in a study of T cell responses to AZD1222 COVID-19 vaccine. The method was immunoSEQ multiplex PCR; TCRdb's version includes in-frame clones alone and lacks a portion of them. Counted here are 75,000 to 95,000 clones, approximately 90% occurring once; the ten biggest clones make up around 28%. Sequencing used peripheral blood, obtained 28 days after the second AZD1222 dose. All receptors come from an adult who received the AZD1222 COVID-19 vaccine.

The chain has TRBV4-3 and TRBJ2-7; tentative D call: TRBD2 (5 bases). Germline lookup yields CDR1 LGHNA and CDR2 YSLEER. The V end was cut by 1 base, the J end by 3 bases, with 13 bases between. This CDR3 spans 15 amino acids. Here the CDR3 reads CASSQVEGGGYEQYF. In nucleotides, the CDR3 is TGCGCCAGCAGCCAAGTGGAAGGCGGAGGCTACGAGCAGTACTTC.

This clone was recorded once. The genes are TRBV11-2 and TRBJ2-4; D uncertain. The CDR3 is 16 amino acids. Germline V CDR1 and CDR2: SGHAT, FQNNGV. Between the trimmed V and J ends, which lost 4 bases and 0 bases, there was a span of 13 bases. CDR3 in amino acids: CASSSLLRLAKNIQYF. CDR3 nucleotide sequence: TGTGCCAGCAGCTCCCTTTTGAGGCTAGCCAAAAACATTCAGTACTTC. Filled out from reference TRBV11-2 and TRBJ2-4, the complete variable domain reads EAGVAQSPRYKIIEKRQSVAFWCNPISGHATLYWYQQILGQGPKLLIQFQNNGVVDDSQLPKDRFSAERLKGVDSTLKIQPAKLEDSAVYLCASSSLLRLAKNIQYFGAGTRLSVL.

The CDR3 bases are TGTGCCAGCTCACCCCGGGCAGCCGAGAATGAGCAGTTCTTC. Protein product: CASSPRAAENEQFF. The chain combines TRBV18 with TRBJ2-1; D gene unclear. This CDR3 is 14 amino acids long. Germline CDR1 reads KGHSH; CDR2 reads LQKENI. V was trimmed by 3 bases and J by 7 bases, leaving 13 bases between them. Complete variable domain (other parts from reference TRBV18 and TRBJ2-1): NAGVMQNPRHLVRRRGQEARLRCSPMKGHSHVYWYRQLPEEGLKFMVYLQKENIIDESGMPKERFSAEFPKEGPSILRIQQVVRGDSAAYFCASSPRAAENEQFFGPGTRLTVL.

V is TRBV10-3 and J is TRBJ1-5; the match to TRBD1 covers 7 bases. CDR1 is ENHRY, CDR2 SYGVKD, per germline. The CDR3 runs 15 residues. Germline trimming cut 0 bases from V and 3 bases from J; bases unmatched to any gene: 2. This CDR3 reads CAISESTGINQPQHF. The CDR3 DNA is TGTGCCATCAGTGAGTCGACAGGGATCAATCAGCCCCAGCATTTT.

The J gene is TRBJ1-1, the V gene TRBV9; 7 nucleotides line up with TRBD1. CDR3 length: 15 residues. Germline CDR1 and CDR2: SGDLS and YYNGEE. Unmatched junction bases numbered 8, after V lost 2 bases and J lost 4 bases. Here the CDR3 reads CASSVMGTAFTEAFF. The CDR3 DNA is TGTGCCAGCAGCGTCATGGGGACAGCGTTCACTGAAGCTTTCTTT.

The rearrangement links TRBV6-4 to TRBJ2-2; 12 bases are shared with TRBD2. V lost 2 bases to trimming and J lost 5 bases; unmatched junction nucleotides: 0. CDR1 is MRHNA and CDR2 is SNTAGT in the germline V gene. This CDR3 is built from 15 residues. The CDR3 bases are TGTGCCAGCAGTGACGGGACTAGCGGGACCGGGGAGCTGTTTTTT. This translates into CASSDGTSGTGELFF.

The chain couples TRBV19 to TRBJ2-7, with 8 bases aligning to TRBD1. J gave up 3 bases and V 6 bases, and 10 bases lay outside the gene matches. Germline V lookup: CDR1 LNHDA, CDR2 SQIVND (reference sequence). The CDR3 runs to 15 residues. For the CDR3, the DNA is TGTGCCAGTAGCCTTGCCGGGACAGGCTTCTACGAGCAGTACTTC. Translation: CASSLAGTGFYEQYF.

V gene TRBV6-5 combines with J gene TRBJ2-1; TRBD2 might be the D (6 bases). Germline values: CDR1 MNHEY, CDR2 SVGAGI. The V and J ends lost 0 bases and 4 bases respectively, with 13 bases between them. The CDR3 contains 16 residues. The CDR3 protein is CASSYSPGVSYNEQFF. The CDR3 nucleotides are TGTGCCAGCAGTTACTCCCCGGGGGTGTCATACAATGAGCAGTTCTTC.

The V gene is TRBV27, the J gene TRBJ2-7; 13 bases agree with TRBD2. The junction had 7 bases not matched to a gene; V was cut back by 5 bases and J by 6 bases. This CDR3 comprises 15 residues. In germline, CDR1 is MNHEY, CDR2 SMNVEV (reference sequence). This CDR3 is CASSTGLAGYSEQYF. The DNA of the CDR3 is TGTGCCAGCAGTACGGGACTAGCGGGATACTCCGAGCAGTACTTC.

This rearrangement joins TRBV15 to TRBJ2-7, with no clear D. The CDR3 has 14 residues. Germline V gene lookup returns CDR1 LNHNV and CDR2 YYDKDF (reference sequence). Trimming removed 1 base from V and 1 base from J, with 8 bases in between. The chain's CDR3 is CATSRAAFSYEQYF. CDR3 nucleotide sequence: TGTGCCACCAGCAGAGCCGCCTTTTCCTACGAGCAGTACTTC.

V gene TRBV18 combines with J gene TRBJ2-7; 8 bases align to TRBD1. Germline V gives CDR1 KGHSH, CDR2 LQKENI. There are 12 residues in the CDR3. J lost 7 bases, V lost 6 bases, and 5 bases had no gene match. CDR3 sequence: CASSRQGREQYF. In nucleotides, the CDR3 is TGTGCCAGCTCCCGACAGGGGAGGGAGCAGTACTTC.

V and J are TRBV6-5 and TRBJ1-4, with 10 positions matching TRBD1. V lost 5 bases and J lost 3; bases outside the gene matches: 3. The V gene's germline CDR1 is MNHEY and CDR2 SVGAGI. The CDR3 has 15 residues. The CDR3, as DNA: TGTGCCAGCAGTAGACAGGGGGCAGCTAATGAAAAACTGTTTTTT. This encodes CASSRQGAANEKLFF.

The J gene is TRBJ2-7, the V gene TRBV29-1; 8 positions agree with TRBD2. Germline CDR1 SQVTM, CDR2 ANQGSEA. The V gene end was trimmed by 1 base and the J gene end by 5 bases; junction bases not matched to a gene: 10. The CDR3 is made up of 15 amino acids. CDR3 in DNA: TGCAGCGTTGAAGGGAGTCGCGGGAGGTTCGACGAGCAGTACTTC. It is translated as CSVEGSRGRFDEQYF.